This T cell receptor beta chain was sequenced for a study of blood T cell repertoires in COVID-19. Study overall: Specimens from acute and convalescent COVID-19 originated in the United States, Italy and Spain. Sources were T cells, B-cell-depleted T cells, or PBMCs; the material itself was cDNA or gDNA.

Authors' processing steps: Estimation of nucleated cell counts relied on the amplification of reference gene primers. Method: immunoSEQ multiplex PCR; TCRdb's copy keeps in-frame clones and lacks some. V and J calls and clone size follow that table, whereas D and trimming were derived from the DNA. The repertoire holds about 100,000 clones, with about 91% as singletons. Germline-derived CDR1 and CDR2 are SNHLY and FYNNEI. The CDR3 has 15 amino acids. The germline V and J ends were trimmed by 6 bases and 0 bases, with 14 bases remaining between them. The specimen sequenced was peripheral blood. This clonotype was sampled from a man aged 50-60 years with acute or convalescent COVID-19. The chain employs TRBV2 and TRBJ1-1, with a possible D match to TRBD1 (6 bases). CDR3 sequence (DNA): TGTGCCAGCAGACCAACCCGGACAGTGAACACTGAAGCTTTCTTT. Translating gives CASRPTRTVNTEAFF.